These 15 T cell receptor beta chains were sequenced from one sample in a study of cytomegalovirus exposure and HLA in healthy donors. Vbeta (60) and Jbeta (13) primers were used in the PCR. Data came from immunoSEQ multiplex PCR; TCRdb stores just in-frame clones and leaves some out. Of 95,000 to 150,000 clones listed, over 75% are singletons. Input material: PBMCs. Receptors originate from a man between 35 and 55 years old in good health and CMV-seronegative.

This rearrangement joins TRBV6-5 to TRBJ2-7; D may be TRBD2 (5 bases). This CDR3 spans 14 amino acids. CDR1 is MNHEY, CDR2 SVGAGI, per germline. V shed 5 bases and J shed 3 bases, with 14 bases lying between them. CDR3 in DNA: TGTGCCAGCAGTCCGGCGGGTCAAAACTACGAGCAGTACTTC. Translation gives CASSPAGQNYEQYF.

The V call is TRBV5-1, the J call TRBJ2-3; D not certain. In germline, CDR1 is SGHRS, CDR2 YFSETQ. V was pared by 2 bases and J by 5 bases, with 9 bases between. The CDR3 totals 13 residues. CDR3 DNA sequence: TGCGCCAGCAGCTTTCGCGTTCTAGATACGCAGTATTTT. This sequence encodes CASSFRVLDTQYF. Complete variable domain (other parts from reference TRBV5-1 and TRBJ2-3): KAGVTQTPRYLIKTRGQQVTLSCSPISGHRSVSWYQQTPGQGLQFLFEYFSETQRNKGNFPGRFSGRQFSNSRSEMNVSTLELGDSALYLCASSFRVLDTQYFGPGTRLTVL.

The V and J genes are TRBV15 and TRBJ2-3; the match to TRBD2 covers 7 bases. CDR3 length: 14 residues. Germline V gene sequence: CDR1 LNHNV, CDR2 YYDKDF (reference sequence). Losses at the gene ends were 3 bases for V and 3 bases for J; bases not matched to a gene: 3. CDR3 sequence (DNA): TGTGCCACCAGCAGGGACGGGGGGACAGATACGCAGTATTTT. Its translation is CATSRDGGTDTQYF.

Only one count was recorded for this clone. Here the CDR3 DNA reads TGTGCCAGCAGCTTAGTAGCGGGGAACCAAGAGACCCAGTACTTC. Encoded protein: CASSLVAGNQETQYF. The chain has TRBV7-2 and TRBJ2-5; 8 bases match TRBD2. Germline values: CDR1 SGHTA, CDR2 FQGNSA. This CDR3 is built from 15 residues. Losses at the gene ends were 1 base for V and 0 bases for J; bases not matched to a gene: 1.

Here the CDR3 reads CAGRDSSYEQYF. As DNA, the CDR3 is TGTGCCGGACGGGACAGCTCCTACGAGCAGTACTTC. V is TRBV7-9 and J is TRBJ2-7, with 7 bases lining up with TRBD1. From germline, CDR1 is SEHNR and CDR2 FQNEAQ (reference sequence). The CDR3 has 12 amino acids. V was clipped by 11 bases and J by 0 bases; unmatched bases: 4.

The genes are TRBV28 and TRBJ2-7; a weak D match, TRBD2 (6 bases). The germline CDR1 and CDR2 sequences are MDHEN and SYDVKM. The CDR3 covers 13 residues. Trimming took 10 bases from V and 4 from J, leaving 17 bases between them. DNA for the CDR3: TGTGCCACAGCGCGACTAGGGTATTACGAGCAGTACTTC. Residues: CATARLGYYEQYF. Variable domain in full (rest from reference TRBV28 and TRBJ2-7): DVKVTQSSRYLVKRTGEKVFLECVQDMDHENMFWYRQDPGLGLRLIYFSYDVKMKEKGDIPEGYSVSREKKERFSLILESASTNQTSMYLCATARLGYYEQYFGPGTRLTVT.

The genes are TRBV29-1 and TRBJ2-7; 7 nucleotides agree with TRBD1. The J segment lost 0 bases and the V segment lost 7 bases, leaving 15 bases of the junction unmatched. The CDR3 runs 16 residues. The germline gives CDR1 SQVTM, CDR2 ANQGSEA. In DNA, the CDR3 is TGCAGCGCCTCAGGTGGTGCAGGGGGAGACTCCTACGAGCAGTACTTC. Its translation: CSASGGAGGDSYEQYF.

This sequence joins TRBV7-2 and TRBJ2-3, with D possibly being TRBD2 (5 bases). Germline CDR1 is SGHTA and CDR2 is FQGNSA. V was clipped by 2 bases and J by 0 bases, with 9 bases between them. This CDR3 has 15 residues. CDR3 residues: CASSLSSGSTDTQYF. For the CDR3, the DNA is TGTGCCAGCAGCTTAAGCAGCGGCAGCACAGATACGCAGTATTTT.

This chain connects TRBV11-2 to TRBJ2-1; D remains unclear. There are 13 residues in the CDR3. Germline CDR1 SGHAT, CDR2 FQNNGV. Between the trimmed V and J ends, which lost 5 bases and 6 bases, there was a span of 11 bases. This chain's CDR3 is CASSPHRVNEQFF. The DNA for the CDR3 is TGTGCCAGCAGCCCCCACCGGGTCAATGAGCAGTTCTTC. Full variable domain (outside the CDR3, taken from reference TRBV11-2 and TRBJ2-1): EAGVAQSPRYKIIEKRQSVAFWCNPISGHATLYWYQQILGQGPKLLIQFQNNGVVDDSQLPKDRFSAERLKGVDSTLKIQPAKLEDSAVYLCASSPHRVNEQFFGPGTRLTVL.

The rearrangement links TRBV6-6 to TRBJ1-2; the match to TRBD1 covers 7 bases. CDR1 is MNHNY, CDR2 SVGAGI, per germline (reference sequence). After removal of 6 bases from V and 6 bases from J, the junction contained 13 bases not matched to a gene. The CDR3 runs 15 residues. The CDR3 DNA is TGTGCCAGCAGGACCGAGGGGGGCAGGGGGAATGGCTACACCTTC. It translates to CASRTEGGRGNGYTF.

In this sample, this clone turned up a few times. The chain links TRBV19 to TRBJ1-6; 8 bases map to TRBD1. The CDR3 is made up of 15 amino acids. J was trimmed by 8 bases and V by 6 bases; bases with no gene match: 9. Germline V gene sequence: CDR1 LNHDA, CDR2 SQIVND (reference sequence). CDR3 protein: CASRPGGAKHSPLHF. CDR3 in DNA: TGTGCCAGTAGGCCAGGGGGCGCAAAGCATTCACCCCTCCACTTT.

The genes are TRBV5-4 and TRBJ2-7; the match to TRBD2 covers 7 bases. The CDR3 is made up of 15 amino acids. Germline-derived CDR1 and CDR2 are SGHNT and YYREEE (reference sequence). The V and J ends lost 0 bases and 0 bases, in that order; junction bases with no gene match: 3. The CDR3 is CASSLEGLHSYEQYF. The CDR3 DNA is TGTGCCAGCAGCTTGGAGGGACTACACTCCTACGAGCAGTACTTC.

The chain employs TRBV7-8 and TRBJ2-5; TRBD2 might be the D (6 bases). The end of the DNA is better explained by TRBJ2-7, so the J call may be wrong. Per germline, CDR1 SGHVS and CDR2 FQNEAQ. The CDR3 totals 15 residues. This chain's CDR3 is CASSQSNGGGYEQYF. The CDR3 region has the DNA TGTGCCAGCAGTCAAAGTAACGGGGGTGGCTACGAGCAGTACTTC.

The chain links TRBV11-3 to TRBJ2-3, with TRBD2 matching 8 bases. Germline CDR1 is SGHNT and CDR2 is YENEEA. The J segment lost 0 bases and the V segment lost 8 bases, leaving 13 bases of the junction unmatched. CDR3 length: 17 amino acids. The CDR3 nucleotides read TGTGCCAGCGCTCTTTCTCGGGGGGGGGCTAGCACAGATACGCAGTATTTT. It codes for CASALSRGGASTDTQYF. Variable domain in full (rest from reference TRBV11-3 and TRBJ2-3): EAGVVQSPRYKIIEKKQPVAFWCNPISGHNTLYWYLQNLGQGPELLIRYENEEAVDDSQLPKDRFSAERLKGVDSTLKIQPAELGDSAVYLCASALSRGGASTDTQYFGPGTRLTVL.

The V call is TRBV7-3, the J call TRBJ2-1, with TRBD2 matching over 7 bases. Germline trimming cut 2 bases from V and 0 bases from J; bases unmatched to any gene: 4. The CDR3 has 16 residues. Germline V gene lookup returns CDR1 SGHTA and CDR2 FQGTGA. In nucleotides, the CDR3 is TGTGCCAGCAGCTTATCAGCGGGAAACTCCTACAATGAGCAGTTCTTC. Protein product: CASSLSAGNSYNEQFF.